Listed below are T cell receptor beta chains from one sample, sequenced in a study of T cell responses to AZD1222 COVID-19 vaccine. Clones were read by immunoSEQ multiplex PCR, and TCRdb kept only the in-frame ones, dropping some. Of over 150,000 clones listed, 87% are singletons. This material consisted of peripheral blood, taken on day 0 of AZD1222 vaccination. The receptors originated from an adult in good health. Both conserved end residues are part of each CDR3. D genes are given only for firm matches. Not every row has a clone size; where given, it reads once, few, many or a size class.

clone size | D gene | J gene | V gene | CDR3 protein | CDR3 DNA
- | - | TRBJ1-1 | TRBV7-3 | CASSPGPNTEAFF | TGTGCCAGCAGCCCGGGACCGAACACTGAAGCTTTCTTT
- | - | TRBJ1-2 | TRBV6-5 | CASREGPGHYGYTF | TGTGCCAGCAGAGAGGGCCCCGGGCACTATGGCTACACCTTC
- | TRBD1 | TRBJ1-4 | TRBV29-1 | CSVGQGAVEKLFF | TGCAGCGTCGGCCAGGGGGCCGTTGAAAAACTGTTTTTT
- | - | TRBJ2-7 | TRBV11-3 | CASSVGSGDREQYF | TGTGCCAGCAGCGTGGGGTCGGGGGATCGCGAGCAGTACTTC
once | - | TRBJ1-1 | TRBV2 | CASSDDIMGAFF | TGTGCCAGCAGTGATGACATCATGGGAGCTTTCTTT
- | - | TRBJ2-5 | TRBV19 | CASSIDLGAGLYQETQYF | TGTGCCAGTAGTATAGATTTGGGGGCAGGCTTGTACCAAGAGACCCAGTACTTC
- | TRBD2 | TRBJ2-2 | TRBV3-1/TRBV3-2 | CASSQDRKGLAGVAGELFF | TGTGCCAGCAGCCAAGACCGAAAGGGACTAGCGGGAGTCGCCGGGGAGCTGTTTTTT
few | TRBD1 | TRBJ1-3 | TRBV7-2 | CASSPQGATGNTIYF | TGTGCCAGCAGTCCCCAGGGGGCCACTGGAAACACCATATATTTT
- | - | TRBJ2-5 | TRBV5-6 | CASSLLQETQYF | TGTGCCAGCAGCTTGCTCCAGGAGACCCAGTACTTC
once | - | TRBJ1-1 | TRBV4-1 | CASSQDPGAGGPEAFF | TGCGCCAGCAGCCAAGATCCAGGGGCCGGGGGCCCTGAAGCTTTCTTT
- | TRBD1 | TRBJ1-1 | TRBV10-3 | CAISARGQMNTEAFF | TGTGCCATCAGCGCCCGGGGACAGATGAACACTGAAGCTTTCTTT
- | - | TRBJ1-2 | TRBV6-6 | CASSPMRTGGYSNYGYTF | TGTGCCAGCAGTCCCATGAGGACTGGGGGATACTCTAACTATGGCTACACCTTC
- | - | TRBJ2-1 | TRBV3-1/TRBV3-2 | CASSRGGPGIF | TGTGCCAGCAGCCGGGGAGGTCCGGGGATCTTC
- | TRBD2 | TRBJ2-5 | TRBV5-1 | CASSLSTSGKETQYF | TGCGCCAGCAGCTTGTCGACTAGCGGGAAAGAGACCCAGTACTTC
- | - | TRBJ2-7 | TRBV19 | CASSVRGGSAYEQYF | TGTGCCAGTAGCGTTAGGGGAGGCAGTGCCTACGAGCAGTACTTC
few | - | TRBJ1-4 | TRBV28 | CASRPGLSGEKLFF | TGTGCCAGCAGGCCGGGCCTCTCCGGTGAAAAACTGTTTTTT